The next 9 T cell receptor beta chains were all read from a single sample in a study of siplizumab effects on memory and regulatory T cells. The method was immunoSEQ multiplex PCR; TCRdb's version includes in-frame clones alone and lacks a portion of them. The repertoire consists of approximately 100,000 clones, with around 92% occurring once and the leading ten covering 0.55% to 0.85%. The sequencing sample was made of Tregs sorted from blood. All receptors derive from a human donor in good health.

A single count supports this clone. V gene TRBV11-2 combines with J gene TRBJ1-3, with D possibly TRBD1 on 5 matching bases. CDR1 SGHAT and CDR2 FQNNGV come from the germline V gene. The CDR3 totals 15 residues. Between the trimmed V and J ends, which lost 1 base and 4 bases, there was a span of 11 bases. The CDR3 loop reads CASSLGGAVGNTIYF. CDR3 nucleotide sequence: TGTGCCAGCAGCTTAGGAGGGGCCGTGGGAAACACCATATATTTT.

The chain combines TRBV19 with TRBJ2-7, with 15 positions matching TRBD2. The germline gives CDR1 LNHDA, CDR2 SQIVND (reference sequence). CDR3 size: 15 residues. V lost 6 bases, J lost 1 base, and 1 base stayed unmatched. The CDR3 region is CASSGTSGRSYEQYF. Here the CDR3 DNA reads TGTGCCAGTAGCGGGACTAGCGGGAGGTCCTACGAGCAGTACTTC.

V and J are TRBV5-8 and TRBJ2-5; 11 bases fit TRBD1. TRBJ2-7 matches the DNA end more closely, so the J call is doubtful. Germline V gives CDR1 SGHTS, CDR2 YDEGEE. The CDR3 totals 15 residues. CDR3 region: CASSRKGTGGYEQYF. Here the CDR3 DNA reads TGTGCCAGCAGCCGAAAGGGGACAGGGGGATACGAGCAGTACTTC.

V gene TRBV10-1 combines with J gene TRBJ2-1; possibly TRBD1 for D (7 bases). This CDR3 region has 14 residues. CDR1 is WNHNN and CDR2 is SYGVQD in the germline V gene (reference sequence). Trimming removed 3 bases at V and 7 bases at J, with 13 bases between. The CDR3 loop reads CASSDPGGSNEQFF. CDR3 DNA sequence: TGCGCCAGCAGTGACCCAGGGGGGAGTAATGAGCAGTTCTTC.

V usage is TRBV7-9 and J usage is TRBJ1-1, with D possibly TRBD1 on 5 matching bases. CDR3 length: 12 residues. Between the trimmed V and J ends, which lost 4 bases and 11 bases, there was a span of 14 bases. Germline V CDR1 and CDR2: SEHNR, FQNEAQ (reference sequence). The CDR3 spells CASSSRARRAFF. CDR3 coding DNA: TGTGCCAGCAGCTCCAGGGCCCGACGTGCTTTCTTT. Full variable domain (rest looked up from reference TRBV7-9 and TRBJ1-1): DTGVSQNPRHKITKRGQNVTFRCDPISEHNRLYWYRQTLGQGPEFLTYFQNEAQLEKSRLLSDRFSAERPKGSFSTLEIQRTEQGDSAMYLCASSSRARRAFFGQGTRLTVV.

This clone has more than one count but fewer than ten. The CDR3 coding sequence is TGTGCCAGCAGAATCAGGGAAGAGGGTGAAGCTTTCTTT. Translating gives CASRIREEGEAFF. The J gene is TRBJ1-1, the V gene TRBV2; D might be TRBD1 (5 bases). CDR1 and CDR2 (germline): SNHLY, FYNNEI. The V end lost 6 bases, the J end lost 7 bases, and 15 bases lay between the germline ends. This CDR3 is 13 amino acids long.

The V and J genes are TRBV25-1 and TRBJ2-1, with D perhaps matching TRBD2 (5 bases). The CDR3 totals 14 residues. Trimming stripped 3 bases from V and 9 bases from J, with 15 bases between. Per germline, CDR1 MGHDK and CDR2 SYGVNS. As DNA, the CDR3 is TGTGCCAGCAGTGACCGACAAGGGCGGGTTGAGCAGTTCTTC. Amino acid sequence: CASSDRQGRVEQFF.

This clone showed up just once. The rearrangement uses TRBV20-1 and TRBJ2-1; 7 bases fit TRBD1. Germline trimming cut 7 bases from V and 10 bases from J; bases unmatched to any gene: 7. This CDR3 comprises 11 residues. The V gene's germline CDR1 is DFQATT and CDR2 SNEGSKA (reference sequence). Here the CDR3 reads CSVRGRGEQFF. The CDR3 DNA is TGCAGTGTCAGGGGCAGGGGGGAGCAGTTCTTC.

This chain connects TRBV29-1 to TRBJ1-1; a possible D gene is TRBD1 (5 bases). The CDR3 has 12 residues. The V and J ends lost 7 bases and 5 bases respectively, with 14 bases between them. Germline-derived CDR1 and CDR2 are SQVTM and ANQGSEA. The chain's CDR3 is CSAQWGGTEAFF. CDR3 bases: TGCAGCGCACAATGGGGGGGGACTGAAGCTTTCTTT.